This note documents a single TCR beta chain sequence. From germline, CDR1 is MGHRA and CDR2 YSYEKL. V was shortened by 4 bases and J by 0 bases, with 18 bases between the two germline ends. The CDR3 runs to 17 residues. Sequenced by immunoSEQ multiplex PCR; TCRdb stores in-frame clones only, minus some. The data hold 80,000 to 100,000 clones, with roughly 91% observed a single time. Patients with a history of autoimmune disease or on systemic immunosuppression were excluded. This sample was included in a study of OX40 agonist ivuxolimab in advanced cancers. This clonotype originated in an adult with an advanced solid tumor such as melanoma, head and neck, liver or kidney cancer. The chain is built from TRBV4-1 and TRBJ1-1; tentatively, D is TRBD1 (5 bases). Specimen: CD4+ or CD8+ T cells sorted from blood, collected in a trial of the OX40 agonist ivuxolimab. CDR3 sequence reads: CASSRAFRQTMNTEAFF. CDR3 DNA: TGCGCCAGCAGCCGCGCTTTCCGACAGACGATGAACACTGAAGCTTTCTTT.